Following are 13 T cell receptor beta chains from one sample sequenced in a study of T-cell reconstitution after alpha-beta-depleted transplantation in children. TCRbeta library construction was performed incorporating unique molecular identifiers. TCRdb fed the PCR reads into MiXCR, producing one record per CDR3 protein. Of roughly 200,000 distinct CDR3 sequences in the sample, roughly 8.3% were seen once. The source material was PBMCs, mostly from graft donor cells, sampled 360 days after TCRalphabeta/CD19-depleted stem cell transplant. The receptors stem from a male patient aged 2-10 years who had a stem cell transplant for acute myeloid leukemia, so the T cells may come from the graft donor.

The table lists this clonotype with a few counts. The chain carries TRBV20-1 and TRBJ2-1, with 14 bases that match TRBD2. Germline CDR1 and CDR2: DFQATT and SNEGSKA (reference sequence). The CDR3 has 17 amino acids. Trimming took 4 bases from V and 1 from J; bases not matched to a gene: 6. The CDR3 region is CSATGTSGSGSYNEQFF. The CDR3 DNA is TGCAGTGCTACCGGGACTAGCGGGAGTGGATCCTACAATGAGCAGTTCTTC.

Many counts were recorded for this clonotype. This rearrangement joins TRBV12-3 or TRBV12-4 to TRBJ2-1; D unclear. The CDR3 is 13 residues long. V was trimmed by 6 bases and J by 10 bases, leaving 16 bases between them. CDR3 region: CASSSGRIGEQFF. As DNA, the CDR3 is TGTGCCAGCAGCTCCGGACGCATTGGGGAGCAGTTCTTC.

The rearrangement joins TRBV6-5 to TRBJ2-7; no definite D call. The CDR3 is 17 amino acids. Germline V CDR1 and CDR2: MNHEY, SVGAGI. The ends were cut back, 0 bases at V and 3 bases at J, with 18 bases in the middle. The CDR3 reads CASSYSPGLGLYYEQYV. CDR3 bases: TGTGCCAGCAGTTACTCGCCGGGCCTCGGCCTCTACTACGAGCAGTACGTC.

This clonotype came up a few times. This chain links TRBV27 with TRBJ1-1; no clear D gene. The CDR3 extends over 13 amino acids. The V end was cut by 6 bases, the J end by 1 base, with 9 bases between. CDR1 and CDR2 (germline): MNHEY, SMNVEV (reference sequence). CDR3 amino acids: CASSRMENTEAFF. In DNA form, the CDR3 reads TGTGCCAGCAGCCGAATGGAGAACACTGAAGCTTTCTTT.

CDR3 bases: TGCAGTGCTAGAGGGGGGGCGCGTCCGGCTTTCTTT. Protein product: CSARGGARPAFF. This chain joins TRBV20-1 and TRBJ1-1, with D maybe TRBD1 (6 bases). The length of the CDR3 is 12 residues. Germline CDR1 is DFQATT and CDR2 is SNEGSKA (reference sequence). The ends were cut back, 1 base at V and 11 bases at J, with 14 bases in the middle.

J is TRBJ2-5 and V is TRBV29-1; 10 nucleotides match TRBD1. Germline V gene sequence: CDR1 SQVTM, CDR2 ANQGSEA. The CDR3 runs 13 residues. Unmatched junction bases numbered 4, after V lost 5 bases and J lost 4 bases. The DNA for the CDR3 is TGCAGCGTTAGACAGGGGGCGCCAGAGACCCAGTACTTC. Translation: CSVRQGAPETQYF.

The genes are TRBV11-1 and TRBJ2-1; 7 bases agree with TRBD1. Trimming cost V 0 bases and J 6 bases; bases outside gene matches: 11. The CDR3 runs to 17 residues. Germline assignment: CDR1 SGHAT and CDR2 FQDESV (reference sequence). For the CDR3, the DNA is TGTGCCAGCAGCTTAGCCCGGGACAGTCGAGGGGGCAATGAGCAGTTCTTC. Its translation is CASSLARDSRGGNEQFF. Combining the CDR3 with reference TRBV11-1 and TRBJ2-1 gives the whole variable domain EAEVAQSPRYKITEKSQAVAFWCDPISGHATLYWYRQILGQGPELLVQFQDESVVDDSQLPKDRFSAERLKGVDSTLKIQPAELGDSAMYLCASSLARDSRGGNEQFFGPGTRLTVL.

The rearrangement links TRBV4-3 to TRBJ2-2; the D gene could be TRBD1 or TRBD2 (6 bases each). The CDR3 is 16 amino acids. Germline V gives CDR1 LGHNA, CDR2 YSLEER. V gave up 1 base and J gave up 4 bases, with 13 bases separating them. In DNA form, the CDR3 reads TGCGCCAGCAGCCAAGTAGGGGGGACTCGCACCGGGGAGCTGTTTTTT. This encodes CASSQVGGTRTGELFF.

This clonotype came up many times. The chain joins TRBV6-2 or TRBV6-3 to TRBJ2-5; D not certain. Trimming stripped 0 bases from V and 7 bases from J, with 6 bases between. The CDR3 extends over 12 amino acids. Germline loops: CDR1 MNHEY, CDR2 SVGEGT. This CDR3 is CASSYSVGTQYF. The DNA for the CDR3 is TGTGCCAGCAGTTACTCAGTCGGGACCCAGTACTTC.

Only a few counts were recorded for this clonotype. This sequence joins TRBV20-1 and TRBJ2-7; D unresolved. The CDR3 sequence is 14 residues long. Germline lookup yields CDR1 DFQATT and CDR2 SNEGSKA (reference sequence). The V end was cut by 0 bases, the J end by 5 bases, with 14 bases between. CDR3 in amino acids: CSARDGGSPHEQYV. DNA for the CDR3: TGCAGTGCTAGAGACGGTGGATCTCCTCACGAGCAGTACGTC.

The table lists this clonotype with many counts. The gene calls are TRBV20-1 and TRBJ2-6; 11 nucleotides match TRBD2. The ends lost 6 bases at V and 1 base at J; junction bases unmatched: 11. The CDR3 is 18 amino acids. Germline CDR1 DFQATT, CDR2 SNEGSKA (reference sequence). The CDR3: CSARLAGRSLSGANVLTF. The CDR3 region has the DNA TGCAGTGCCAGACTAGCGGGACGTTCCTTATCTGGGGCCAACGTCCTGACTTTC.

This clonotype was seen ten or more times. The chain recombines TRBV29-1 with TRBJ2-7; D uncertain. V lost 0 bases, J lost 3 bases, and 6 bases lay in between. The CDR3 has 12 amino acids. Per germline, CDR1 SQVTM and CDR2 ANQGSEA. The CDR3 coding sequence is TGCAGCGTTGAAGAGGGGAACTACGAGCAGTACTTC. Protein: CSVEEGNYEQYF.

This clonotype was counted at least ten times. CDR3: CASSPTNSYEQYF. The CDR3 nucleotides read TGTGCCAGCAGCCCCACCAACTCCTACGAGCAGTACTTC. The V call is TRBV7-2, the J call TRBJ2-7; D is unclear. The germline V gene has CDR1 SGHTA and CDR2 FQGNSA. V dropped 5 bases and J dropped 0 bases, with 8 bases sitting between them. CDR3 length: 13 residues.